Below are 13 T cell receptor beta chains sequenced from a single sample in a study of T-cell memory formation after mild COVID-19. One entry per CDR3 protein results from TCRdb running MiXCR on the 5' RACE reads. The sample holds 380,000 or so distinct CDR3 sequences; around an eighth are singletons and the top ten take less than 25%. The material sequenced was PBMCs or a T cell subset sorted from them (not recorded which). The source of these receptors is a man in his late teens or twenties who had mild COVID-19 (a few samples of this study predate the infection). Cell type and time point are not known.

CDR3 DNA sequence: TGCGCCAGCAGCCAGGTCATCACAGATACGCAGTATTTT. Translation: CASSQVITDTQYF. The V call is TRBV4-3, the J call TRBJ2-3; D is unclear. Per germline, CDR1 LGHNA and CDR2 YSLEER. The CDR3 is 13 residues long. Trimming took off 3 bases at V and 2 bases at J, with 6 bases between the two ends.

This chain connects TRBV7-2 to TRBJ1-1; no definite D call. V was cut by 3 bases and J by 0 bases, with 11 bases left in between. This CDR3 contains 15 residues. CDR1 is SGHTA and CDR2 is FQGNSA in the germline V gene. Here the CDR3 DNA reads TGTGCCAGCAGCTTTGCCGGAGCCATGAACACTGAAGCTTTCTTT. Translated: CASSFAGAMNTEAFF.

This clonotype occurred a few times. The chain recombines TRBV6-5 with TRBJ1-5; possible D gene TRBD1, 6 bases. V shed 9 bases and J shed 4 bases, with 10 bases lying between them. CDR3 length: 12 amino acids. CDR1 is MNHEY, CDR2 SVGAGI, per germline. Here the CDR3 DNA reads TGTGCCAGTGGACAGAGGAATCAGCCCCAGCATTTT. Protein: CASGQRNQPQHF.

This clonotype was seen a few times. V is TRBV11-3 and J is TRBJ2-3; D ambiguous. Trimming took off 2 bases at V and 3 bases at J, with 6 bases between the two ends. CDR3 length equals 13 residues. The germline V gene has CDR1 SGHNT and CDR2 YENEEA. In DNA form, the CDR3 reads TGTGCCAGCAGCTTAATGGTGACAGATACGCAGTATTTT. This gives the protein CASSLMVTDTQYF. The whole variable domain, remainder taken from reference TRBV11-3 and TRBJ2-3, is EAGVVQSPRYKIIEKKQPVAFWCNPISGHNTLYWYLQNLGQGPELLIRYENEEAVDDSQLPKDRFSAERLKGVDSTLKIQPAELGDSAVYLCASSLMVTDTQYFGPGTRLTVL.

The table lists this clonotype with a few counts. The V and J genes are TRBV6-2 or TRBV6-3 and TRBJ1-1; the D gene is possibly TRBD1 (6 bases). The V end was cut by 8 bases, the J end by 5 bases, with 12 bases between. Germline V gene sequence: CDR1 MNHEY, CDR2 SVGEGT. The CDR3 totals 12 residues. Here the CDR3 DNA reads TGTGCCAGCGCCAGGGGAGGGACTGAAGCTTTCTTT. It encodes CASARGGTEAFF.

V gene TRBV4-1 combines with J gene TRBJ1-2; possible D gene TRBD1, 5 bases. The germline CDR1 and CDR2 sequences are MGHRA and YSYEKL. This CDR3 is 13 amino acids long. V was trimmed by 7 bases and J by 2 bases, leaving 11 bases between them. This CDR3 is CASTGHQNYGYTF. The CDR3 nucleotides are TGCGCCAGCACAGGACACCAGAACTATGGCTACACCTTC.

This clonotype was counted only a few times. The rearrangement joins TRBV5-5 to TRBJ2-3; possible D gene TRBD1, 5 bases. Germline V lookup: CDR1 SGHKS, CDR2 YYEKEE (reference sequence). Trimming left V 4 bases short and J 0 bases short, with 9 bases between. This CDR3 region has 14 residues. The CDR3, as DNA: TGTGCCAGCAGCCCCAGGGAAAGCACAGATACGCAGTATTTT. This sequence encodes CASSPRESTDTQYF. Full variable domain (rest looked up from reference TRBV5-5 and TRBJ2-3): DAGVTQSPTHLIKTRGQQVTLRCSPISGHKSVSWYQQVLGQGPQFIFQYYEKEERGRGNFPDRFSARQFPNYSSELNVNALLLGDSALYLCASSPRESTDTQYFGPGTRLTVL.

This clonotype occurred a few times. CDR3 region: CASTVREGAFYEQYF. CDR3 DNA: TGTGCCAGCACCGTCCGAGAAGGCGCGTTCTACGAGCAGTACTTC. The chain carries TRBV7-2 and TRBJ2-7, with no clear D. This CDR3 region has 15 residues. Trimming took 7 bases from V and 3 from J, leaving 19 bases between them. The germline V gene has CDR1 SGHTA and CDR2 FQGNSA.

The chain carries TRBV10-1 and TRBJ2-5, with a weak D call TRBD2 (6 bases). The length of the CDR3 is 16 residues. CDR1 is WNHNN, CDR2 SYGVQD, per germline (reference sequence). V lost 0 bases to trimming and J lost 5 bases, with 16 bases between them. CDR3 residues: CASSESAGIGEETQYF. The DNA of the CDR3 is TGCGCCAGCAGTGAGTCGGCGGGGATTGGTGAGGAGACCCAGTACTTC.

The chain links TRBV29-1 to TRBJ2-5, with D tentatively TRBD2 (6 bases). The CDR3 contains 15 residues. V lost 6 bases and J 0 bases, leaving 17 bases between the germline ends. Germline lookup yields CDR1 SQVTM and CDR2 ANQGSEA. CDR3 sequence reads: CSVQPLWGDQETQYF. Here the CDR3 DNA reads TGCAGCGTCCAGCCCCTGTGGGGGGACCAAGAGACCCAGTACTTC. The whole variable domain, filled in from reference TRBV29-1 and TRBJ2-5, reads SAVISQKPSRDICQRGTSLTIQCQVDSQVTMMFWYRQQPGQSLTLIATANQGSEATYESGFVIDKFPISRPNLTFSTLTVSNMSPEDSSIYLCSVQPLWGDQETQYFGPGTRLLVL.

The rearrangement uses TRBV5-1 and TRBJ2-3; the D gene is possibly TRBD2 (7 bases). V lost 2 bases and J 4 bases, leaving 14 bases between the germline ends. The CDR3 is 15 residues long. The germline gives CDR1 SGHRS, CDR2 YFSETQ. CDR3 sequence: CASSFGGRVADTQYF. The DNA for the CDR3 is TGCGCCAGCAGCTTCGGGGGGCGCGTGGCAGATACGCAGTATTTT.

This chain connects TRBV5-4 to TRBJ2-3; TRBD1 matches 8 bases. Per germline, CDR1 SGHNT and CDR2 YYREEE (reference sequence). The junction had 6 bases not matched to a gene; V was cut back by 1 base and J by 2 bases. The CDR3 sequence is 16 residues long. In DNA form, the CDR3 reads TGTGCCAGCAGCTTGTTCTCGGGACAGGACACAGATACGCAGTATTTT. This translates into CASSLFSGQDTDTQYF. Filled out from reference TRBV5-4 and TRBJ2-3, the complete variable domain reads ETGVTQSPTHLIKTRGQQVTLRCSSQSGHNTVSWYQQALGQGPQFIFQYYREEENGRGNFPPRFSGLQFPNYSSELNVNALELDDSALYLCASSLFSGQDTDTQYFGPGTRLTVL.

This clonotype has at least ten counts. The chain joins TRBV5-1 to TRBJ2-2; tentatively, D is TRBD1 (5 bases). Germline V lookup: CDR1 SGHRS, CDR2 YFSETQ. V lost 6 bases, J lost 0 bases, and 9 bases lay in between. The CDR3 extends over 14 amino acids. CDR3 nucleotides: TGCGCCAGCAATGGGGCGGCGAACACCGGGGAGCTGTTTTTT. Translation: CASNGAANTGELFF. The complete variable domain, with remaining parts taken from reference TRBV5-1 and TRBJ2-2, reads KAGVTQTPRYLIKTRGQQVTLSCSPISGHRSVSWYQQTPGQGLQFLFEYFSETQRNKGNFPGRFSGRQFSNSRSEMNVSTLELGDSALYLCASNGAANTGELFFGEGSRLTVL.